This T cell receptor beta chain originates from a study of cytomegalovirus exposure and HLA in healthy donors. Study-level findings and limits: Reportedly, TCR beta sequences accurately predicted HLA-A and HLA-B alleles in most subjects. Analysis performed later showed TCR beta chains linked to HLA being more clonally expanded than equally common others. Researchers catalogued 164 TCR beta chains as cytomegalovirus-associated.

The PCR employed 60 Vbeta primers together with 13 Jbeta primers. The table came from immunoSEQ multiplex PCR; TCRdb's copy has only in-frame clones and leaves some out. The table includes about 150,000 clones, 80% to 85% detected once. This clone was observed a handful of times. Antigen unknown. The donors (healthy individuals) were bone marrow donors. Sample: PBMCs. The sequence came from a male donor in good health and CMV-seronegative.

The CDR3, as DNA: TGTGCCAGCAGCCAAGTGACTAGCGGAAATTACGAGCAGTACTTC. Its translation: CASSQVTSGNYEQYF. The chain joins TRBV14 to TRBJ2-7; TRBD2 matches at 9 bases. V lost 1 base and J lost 4; bases outside the gene matches: 5. CDR1 and CDR2 from the germline V gene are SGHDN and FVKESK. This CDR3 comprises 15 residues. Based on the CDR3 plus reference TRBV14 and TRBJ2-7, the full variable domain is EAGVTQFPSHSVIEKGQTVTLRCDPISGHDNLYWYRRVMGKEIKFLLHFVKESKQDESGMPNNRFLAERTGGTYSTLKVQPAELEDSGVYFCASSQVTSGNYEQYFGPGTRLTVT.